This T cell receptor (beta chain) was identified during a study of blood T cell repertoires in COVID-19. Study information: Whether acute or convalescent, the COVID-19 samples came from the United States, Italy and Spain. In each case, the material was cDNA or gDNA derived from T cells, B-cell-depleted T cells, or PBMCs.

V lost 4 bases, J lost 4 bases, and 10 bases stayed unmatched. CDR3 length equals 16 residues. The germline CDR1 and CDR2 sequences are SGHRS and YFSETQ. Per the authors' pipeline: Amplification from reference gene primers served as the basis for estimated nucleated cell counts. The assay was immunoSEQ multiplex PCR, and TCRdb's table has in-frame clones only and misses some. V and J calls and clone size are as listed in that table; D and trimming were resolved from the DNA. The table has 25,000 to 35,000 clones, more than 80% seen once; the top ten hold around 7%. This sequence originates from a human donor in a cohort sampled during active COVID-19. The chain carries TRBV5-1 and TRBJ2-2; 7 bases match TRBD1. Material: peripheral blood. CDR3 amino acids: CASSITGTATTGELFF. CDR3 nucleotides: TGCGCCAGCAGCATCACCGGGACAGCAACCACCGGGGAGCTGTTTTTT.